This T cell receptor (beta chain) was captured by sequencing in a study of Ad26.COV2.S vaccination and SARS-CoV-2 variants. Study summary: A COV1001 Ad26.COV2.S trial-arm participant provided the sample. Study-level points and caveats: Placebo recipients showed lower spike-specific TCR breadth than vaccinees.

Trimming took off 3 bases at V and 4 bases at J, with 6 bases between the two ends. Germline CDR1 is MNHNS and CDR2 is SASEGT. The CDR3 runs to 12 residues. Libraries were prepared by immunoSEQ multiplex PCR; TCRdb keeps only in-frame clonotypes and omits some of them. The sample contains 320,000 or so clones, roughly 88% of which appear only once. This clone was seen just once. No antigen is known for it. Treatment defined: around 19 received Ad26.COV2.S at low or high dose, single or two shots; about 5 received placebo; per-sample allocation not given. Sampling occurred on day 63 after the first vaccine or placebo injection.

Specimen: peripheral blood, collected in a trial of Ad26.COV2.S vaccine versus placebo. The sequence was collected from a person aged 18-65 years who received the Ad26.COV2.S COVID-19 vaccine or a placebo. The chain carries TRBV6-1 and TRBJ1-2; D may be TRBD1 (5 bases). CDR3 nucleotides: TGTGCCAGCAGTGAGACAGCCTATGGCTACACCTTC. It is translated as CASSETAYGYTF.